The entry below describes one T cell receptor (beta chain). Its antigen is unidentified. Germline V CDR1 and CDR2: SGHNT, YYREEE (reference sequence). Deletions cut 4 bases from V and 3 bases from J, with 14 bases between. This CDR3 is 15 amino acids long. The table came from immunoSEQ multiplex PCR; TCRdb's copy has only in-frame clones and leaves some out. The sample includes tens of thousands of clones, about 81% of them seen just once. This sample was taken from a study of a mutant IDH1 vaccine in newly diagnosed glioma. Study context: Vaccine dosing followed radiotherapy by 4-6 weeks, or accompanied temozolomide cycles.

Time point here: week 47, end of study. One vaccine dose held 300 ug of mutant IDH1 20-mer peptide and came with topical imiquimod. Across weeks 1, 3, 5, 7, 11, 15, 19 and 23, patients received a vaccination each time, eight in all. Newly diagnosed WHO grade 3 or 4 IDH1-mutant, ATRX-lost astrocytomas were identified in the donors. Notes on the study in general: Pseudoprogression apparently tracked independently of changes in top peripheral T cell clonotypes.

This TCR was recovered from a man aged 40-55 years with glioma. The material was PBMCs, obtained from a glioma patient whose treatment included an IDH1 peptide vaccine. The chain is built from TRBV5-4 and TRBJ1-3; TRBD1 might be the D (6 bases). The CDR3 sequence: CASSQTGLSGNTIYF. Here the CDR3 DNA reads TGTGCCAGCAGCCAAACAGGGTTGAGTGGAAACACCATATATTTT.